The rows below give T cell receptor beta chains drawn from one sample of a study of blood T cell repertoires in COVID-19. The assay was immunoSEQ multiplex PCR, and TCRdb's table has in-frame clones only and misses some. The sample yields 150,000 to 190,000 clones, about 85% seen once. What was sequenced was peripheral blood. Source of these receptors: a woman aged 60-75 years with COVID-19, enrolled during active disease. Each CDR3 is given with its conserved first and last residue.

j_call	v_call	cdr3_aa
TRBJ2-7	TRBV10-3	CATGTSGSYEQYF
TRBJ1-3	TRBV15	CATSRIPPPNGIAGNTIYF
TRBJ2-1	TRBV3-1/TRBV3-2	CASSQDNALAGNNEQFF
TRBJ2-5	TRBV29-1	CSARSGGSLEGETQYF
TRBJ1-2	TRBV19	CASSIAGGNYGYTF
TRBJ1-5	TRBV6-5	CASRRDRVQPQHF
TRBJ1-2	TRBV18	CASSPALQGNGYTF
TRBJ1-1	TRBV19	CASSIQYSDTEAFF
TRBJ1-5	TRBV15	CATSRVGRNQPQHF
TRBJ2-1	TRBV6-6	CASRRYDRGNEQFF
TRBJ1-1	TRBV4-1	CASSQDLAEAFF
TRBJ1-3	TRBV27	CASRLNNSPGNTIYF
TRBJ1-1	TRBV6-6	CASRIIRENTEAFF
TRBJ1-4	TRBV18	CASSPSQATNEKLFF
TRBJ2-3	TRBV9	CASSEREITDTQYF
TRBJ1-1	TRBV7-3	CASSRGGGTEAFF
TRBJ2-2	TRBV3-1/TRBV3-2	CASSQNRSPGELFF
TRBJ1-3	TRBV29-1	CSVESSSGNTIYF
TRBJ1-2	TRBV7-2	CASSLGGGSGYGYTF
TRBJ2-7	TRBV5-1	CASSLGSGSAYEQYF
TRBJ2-2	TRBV24-1	CATSDQNTGELFF
TRBJ1-5	TRBV3-1/TRBV3-2	CASSSQVRNQPQHF
TRBJ1-1	TRBV19	CASSIRGMNTEAFF
TRBJ1-1	TRBV7-8	CASSQVGGGVTEAFF
TRBJ1-1	TRBV6-4	CASSESWGGEAFF
TRBJ1-4	TRBV7-9	CASSSSQGLDEKLFF
TRBJ2-2	TRBV6-4	CASRTDRATGELFF
TRBJ1-6	TRBV18	CASSPEDSPLHF
TRBJ1-2	TRBV6-1	CASSETGSYGYTF
TRBJ1-1	TRBV3-1/TRBV3-2	CASSQDWAGNTEAFF
TRBJ2-1	TRBV6-5	CATSGSSYYNEQFF
TRBJ2-1	TRBV27	CASSSSRGTGYPIEQFF
TRBJ1-2	TRBV6-4	CASSDAGRGYTF
TRBJ2-1	TRBV10-2	CASSVGLAGMIEQFF
TRBJ1-5	TRBV10-3	CAISEGGQREPQHF
TRBJ2-2	TRBV5-1	CASSADLLTPGQGASPGELFF
TRBJ1-3	TRBV5-1	CASSLEGRGMTGNTIYF
TRBJ2-1	TRBV27	CASSLRTGSYNEQFF
TRBJ2-2	TRBV30	CAWSVRAGANTGELFF
TRBJ1-5	TRBV5-6	CASSRRGSFSNQPQHF
TRBJ1-5	TRBV19	CASTDRGGLLNQPQHF
TRBJ1-5	TRBV5-8	CASSLEGVSNQPQHF
TRBJ2-7	TRBV5-5	CASSLVLAGGEQYF
TRBJ2-1	TRBV11-3	CASSFPAGPQGLNEQFF
TRBJ2-7	TRBV6-6	CASSARTSGRYEQYF
TRBJ1-4	TRBV18	CASSPQTGGNEKLFF
TRBJ1-2	TRBV6-5	CASVDSSAYGYTF
TRBJ2-1	TRBV6-5	CASSSDRPYNEQFF
TRBJ2-1	TRBV4-2	CASSQELAASYNEQFF
TRBJ1-5	TRBV4-1	CASSQGDRENQPQHF
TRBJ2-3	TRBV27	CASRGISGGADTQYF
TRBJ2-1	TRBV10-1	CASSESPGVLYNEQFF
TRBJ1-4	TRBV5-6	CASSFSGTTTTNEKLFF
TRBJ1-2	TRBV25-1	CASSDEGSRGRGYTF
TRBJ2-2	TRBV14	CASSLQGLSTGELFF
TRBJ2-2	TRBV7-2	CASSLAQYTGELFF
TRBJ1-6	TRBV11-3	CASSLVANSPLHF
TRBJ1-1	TRBV10-3	CAISESGRDTEAFF
TRBJ1-1	TRBV4-2	CASSSGLNTEAFF
TRBJ1-1	TRBV19	CASSMRAANTEAFF